A single sample is the source of the 8 T cell receptor beta chains below, sequenced in a study of T cell responses to AZD1222 COVID-19 vaccine (TCRdb year 2021). The library was generated by the immunoSEQ multiplex PCR assay. TCRdb stores this immuneACCESS table with in-frame sequences only. Part of the clones is absent; in the studies checked, under half of the shortfall reflects unresolved V genes, and no reason is known for the rest. Counted in this sample were roughly 150,000 clones; over 70% of them appeared once. Of the sample, just over 9% falls within the top ten clones. The time point label corresponds to: about 28 days (+/-7) after the second vaccine dose. Specimen: peripheral blood, collected 28 days after the second AZD1222 dose. The receptors stem from an adult who received the AZD1222 COVID-19 vaccine.

This chain joins TRBV5-1 and TRBJ2-1, with a possible D match to TRBD2 (5 bases). This CDR3 contains 11 residues. V shed 4 bases and J shed 10 bases, with 9 bases lying between them. Germline V gene sequence: CDR1 SGHRS, CDR2 YFSETQ. The CDR3: CASSGGLEQFF. DNA of the CDR3: TGCGCCAGCAGCGGCGGACTGGAGCAGTTCTTC. Based on the CDR3 plus reference TRBV5-1 and TRBJ2-1, the full variable domain is KAGVTQTPRYLIKTRGQQVTLSCSPISGHRSVSWYQQTPGQGLQFLFEYFSETQRNKGNFPGRFSGRQFSNSRSEMNVSTLELGDSALYLCASSGGLEQFFGPGTRLTVL.

V is TRBV3-1 (or the pseudogene TRBV3-2) and J is TRBJ1-5, with D hard to call. The germline gives CDR1 LGHDT, CDR2 YNNKEL (reference sequence). The ends were cut back, 2 bases at V and 1 base at J, with 6 bases in the middle. The CDR3 covers 14 residues. CDR3 nucleotide sequence: TGTGCCAGCAGCCAAAGTAGCAGCAATCAGCCCCAGCATTTT. It specifies CASSQSSSNQPQHF.

This clone has only one observation. The chain uses TRBV5-4 and TRBJ2-3, with D perhaps TRBD2 (6 bases). Looked up from germline, CDR1 is SGHNT and CDR2 is YYREEE (reference sequence). The V end was cut by 5 bases, the J end by 6 bases, with 19 bases between. This CDR3 comprises 15 residues. The CDR3 nucleotides read TGTGCCAGCAGATCCGAACCCGGGGGTACGGATACGCAGTATTTT. It specifies CASRSEPGGTDTQYF.

This clone is a singleton in its sample. J is TRBJ2-7 and V is TRBV5-4; TRBD2 is a possible D gene (5 bases). The V gene lost 4 bases and the J gene lost 0 bases, with 14 bases spanning the gap. The germline CDR1 and CDR2 sequences are SGHNT and YYREEE (reference sequence). The CDR3 loop spans 15 amino acids. CDR3 residues: CASSPDSHPSYEQYF. The CDR3 bases are TGTGCCAGCAGCCCGGACTCCCATCCCTCCTACGAGCAGTACTTC.

As to this clone: Other nucleotide sequences from this sample produce the same CDR3. V and J are TRBV19 and TRBJ1-4; the D gene is possibly TRBD1 (5 bases). CDR1 and CDR2 (germline): LNHDA, SQIVND (reference sequence). V lost 6 bases, J lost 8 bases, and 19 bases lay in between. The CDR3 has 15 amino acids. In DNA form, the CDR3 reads TGTGCCAGTAGCCCCACCGGGGGAAAGGGAGAAAAACTGTTTTTT. Its protein product is CASSPTGGKGEKLFF.

V is TRBV11-2 and J is TRBJ1-2; no clear D gene. Germline CDR1 SGHAT, CDR2 FQNNGV. The CDR3 is made up of 12 amino acids. The V end lost 4 bases, the J end lost 3 bases, and 6 bases lay between the germline ends. The CDR3 DNA sequence: TGTGCCAGCAGCTCGGAGGACTATGGCTACACCTTC. Protein product: CASSSEDYGYTF.

This clone was counted between two and nine times. The chain couples TRBV14 to TRBJ1-2; D gene unclear. The germline V gene encodes CDR1 SGHDN and CDR2 FVKESK. V lost 1 base and J lost 8, with 11 bases in between. CDR3 length: 13 residues. Here the CDR3 reads CASSQARPGGYTF. CDR3 nucleotide sequence: TGTGCCAGCAGCCAAGCCCGGCCAGGAGGCTACACCTTC.

The chain uses TRBV25-1 and TRBJ1-4, with a weak D call TRBD1 (6 bases). The V end lost 2 bases, the J end lost 2 bases, and 12 bases lay between the germline ends. Germline CDR1 reads MGHDK; CDR2 reads SYGVNS. CDR3 length: 16 residues. CDR3: CASSEANRATNEKLFF. The CDR3 coding sequence is TGTGCCAGCAGTGAAGCCAACAGGGCGACTAATGAAAAACTGTTTTTT.